This is a list of T cell receptor beta chains from one sample in a study of cytotoxic CD8 clonotypes in ibrutinib-treated CLL. Data came from immunoSEQ multiplex PCR; TCRdb stores just in-frame clones and leaves some out. The table records over 100,000 clones, 45% to 65% of them present only once. The sequenced sample was PBMCs, obtained after 24 months of ibrutinib treatment. These receptors all come from a human donor with chronic lymphocytic leukemia. The CDR3 runs from the conserved cysteine through the conserved F or W. The D gene is left open where the match is weak. The listing skips clone size in some rows; elsewhere it reads once, few, many or a size class.

v_call	j_call	clone_size	d_call	cdr3_aa	cdr3_nt
TRBV28	TRBJ2-7	.	.	CASRQGGARDEQYF	TGTGCCAGCAGACAGGGGGGGGCGCGGGACGAGCAGTACTTC
TRBV19	TRBJ2-6	.	TRBD1	CASSIDSGGAGLWMSSGANVLTF	TGTGCCAGTAGTATAGATTCAGGGGGCGCTGGGTTGTGGATGAGCTCTGGGGCCAACGTCCTGACTTTC
TRBV29-1	TRBJ2-3	once	TRBD2	CSVAWGGRLTDTQYF	TGCAGCGTTGCTTGGGGGGGGAGGTTGACAGATACGCAGTATTTT
TRBV5-6	TRBJ2-7	once	.	CASSLPGTGRRLGQYF	TGTGCCAGCAGCCTGCCTGGTACGGGCCGACGCCTCGGGCAGTACTTC
TRBV5-4	TRBJ2-7	.	.	CASSLAPGEQYF	TGTGCCAGCAGCTTAGCCCCGGGGGAGCAGTACTTC
TRBV6-1	TRBJ2-7	few	.	CASGRGEQYF	TGTGCCAGCGGCCGGGGGGAGCAGTACTTC
TRBV18	TRBJ2-7	.	.	CASSPPMGLYEQYF	TGTGCCAGCTCACCACCGATGGGGCTGTACGAGCAGTACTTC
TRBV19	TRBJ1-1	.	TRBD1	CASSKQGYAEAFF	TGTGCCAGTAGTAAACAGGGGTACGCTGAAGCTTTCTTT
TRBV29-1	TRBJ1-2	.	TRBD1	CSSTQGARGYGYTF	TGCAGCTCTACTCAGGGGGCCAGGGGCTATGGCTACACCTTC
TRBV6-5	TRBJ2-7	.	TRBD1	CASSYGTGTYEQYF	TGTGCCAGCAGTTATGGGACAGGTACCTACGAGCAGTACTTC
TRBV14	TRBJ1-1	.	.	CASSHGIGTSNTEAFF	TGTGCCAGCAGCCATGGTATCGGGACTTCGAACACTGAAGCTTTCTTT
TRBV6-6	TRBJ2-2	.	TRBD2	CASSHPTSGGTGELFF	TGTGCCAGCAGTCACCCCACTAGCGGGGGGACCGGGGAGCTGTTTTTT
TRBV29-1	TRBJ2-3	few	.	CSSPIDDQGPTDTQYF	TGCAGCTCCCCAATCGACGACCAGGGGCCCACAGATACGCAGTATTTT
TRBV19	TRBJ2-1	.	TRBD2	CASTRGGRGNEQFF	TGTGCCAGCACCCGGGGGGGCCGGGGCAATGAGCAGTTCTTC
TRBV9	TRBJ2-3	.	.	CASSADSLSTDTQYF	TGTGCCAGCAGCGCGGACTCCCTGAGCACAGATACGCAGTATTTT
TRBV7-9	TRBJ1-6	.	.	CASSFGQQINSPLHF	TGTGCCAGCAGCTTCGGACAGCAAATTAATTCACCCCTCCACTTT
TRBV7-3	TRBJ2-2	few	.	CASSSGGPDTGELFF	TGTGCCAGCAGCTCCGGGGGGCCGGACACCGGGGAGCTGTTTTTT
TRBV4-2	TRBJ1-1	.	.	CASSQVGGNTEAFF	TGTGCCAGCAGTCAGGTGGGGGGGAACACTGAAGCTTTCTTT
TRBV5-5	TRBJ1-2	few	.	CASSLVAGSHYGYTF	TGTGCCAGCAGCTTGGTTGCGGGGTCGCACTATGGCTACACCTTC
TRBV19	TRBJ2-2	many	.	CASSTQGGGELFF	TGTGCCAGTAGCACACAGGGTGGCGGGGAGCTGTTTTTT
TRBV18	TRBJ1-1	.	TRBD1	CASSPGTGSHGAEAFF	TGTGCCAGCTCACCAGGGACAGGGTCCCATGGAGCTGAAGCTTTCTTT
TRBV27	TRBJ1-2	few	TRBD1	CASSFPDRVTGYTF	TGTGCCAGCAGTTTCCCCGACAGGGTAACTGGCTACACCTTC
TRBV30	TRBJ1-1	.	.	CAWRRTTEAFF	TGTGCCTGGAGGAGGACCACTGAAGCTTTCTTT
TRBV7-9	TRBJ2-7	.	.	CASSHDTYEQYF	TGTGCCAGCAGCCATGACACGTACGAGCAGTACTTC
TRBV10-1	TRBJ2-2	.	TRBD1	CASRGQGHAGELFF	TGCGCCAGCAGGGGACAGGGGCACGCCGGGGAGCTGTTTTTT
TRBV7-6	TRBJ2-7	medium-sized	.	CASSLGTASEQYF	TGTGCCAGCAGCTTGGGGACTGCCTCCGAGCAGTACTTC
TRBV28	TRBJ1-6	.	.	CASSSAGGSYNSPLHF	TGTGCCAGCAGTTCGGCTGGAGGCTCCTATAATTCACCCCTCCACTTT
TRBV7-9	TRBJ2-5	many	.	CASSFPLQETQYF	TGTGCCAGCAGCTTCCCACTTCAAGAGACCCAGTACTTC
TRBV7-2	TRBJ1-3	once	TRBD1	CASSLGPQGNGNTIYF	TGTGCCAGCAGCTTAGGGCCACAGGGGAATGGAAACACCATATATTTT
TRBV23-1	TRBJ1-5	.	TRBD1	CASSPWDRFGDNQPQHF	TGCGCCAGCAGCCCTTGGGACAGGTTCGGGGACAATCAGCCCCAGCATTTT
TRBV7-2	TRBJ2-7	.	TRBD1	CASSLGAGGSEQYF	TGTGCCAGCAGCTTAGGTGCAGGGGGCAGCGAGCAGTACTTC
TRBV7-9	TRBJ1-6	.	.	CASSLESGARGALHF	TGTGCCAGCAGCTTAGAGTCAGGGGCCAGGGGTGCCCTCCACTTT
TRBV7-2	TRBJ2-1	.	.	CASSSQSREQFF	TGTGCCAGCAGCTCCCAATCACGAGAGCAGTTCTTC
TRBV6-1	TRBJ2-7	.	TRBD1	CASSEEISRQGALTYEQYF	TGTGCCAGCAGTGAAGAAATTTCGCGCCAGGGGGCATTAACCTACGAGCAGTACTTC
TRBV5-8	TRBJ2-2	.	.	CASRKDGPGATGELFF	TGTGCCAGCAGAAAGGACGGTCCTGGGGCGACCGGGGAGCTGTTTTTT
TRBV28	TRBJ1-2	.	TRBD1	CASSSLGGTGFQSGYTF	TGTGCCAGCAGTAGCCTCGGGGGGACAGGGTTTCAGAGTGGCTACACCTTC
TRBV5-1	TRBJ2-3	.	.	CASSIGLVTDTQYF	TGCGCCAGCAGCATAGGGTTGGTCACAGATACGCAGTATTTT
TRBV27	TRBJ2-1	.	.	CASSLLSGAYNEQFF	TGTGCCAGCAGTTTACTCTCAGGGGCCTACAATGAGCAGTTCTTC
TRBV6-6	TRBJ1-1	.	TRBD1	CASLRGQGNTEAFF	TGTGCCAGTCTTAGGGGGCAGGGGAACACTGAAGCTTTCTTT
TRBV5-1	TRBJ2-3	.	.	CATSPGDATDTQYF	TGCGCCACCAGCCCAGGTGACGCCACAGATACGCAGTATTTT
TRBV27	TRBJ1-2	.	.	CASSTGLNYGYTF	TGTGCCAGCAGTACTGGCCTTAACTATGGCTACACCTTC
TRBV10-3	TRBJ2-7	.	TRBD1	CAITSGTGGYEQYF	TGTGCCATTACATCCGGGACAGGGGGCTACGAGCAGTACTTC
TRBV10-1	TRBJ2-7	.	.	CASSESTRYEQYF	TGCGCCAGCAGTGAATCTACGCGCTACGAGCAGTACTTC
TRBV5-1	TRBJ1-6	few	TRBD1	CASSLGPTGKGVSPLHF	TGCGCCAGCAGCTTGGGCCCGACAGGGAAAGGGGTTTCACCCCTCCACTTT
TRBV9	TRBJ1-3	.	.	CASARGAGNTIYF	TGTGCCAGCGCTAGAGGGGCCGGAAACACCATATATTTT
TRBV9	TRBJ2-2	.	.	CASSVMRLPNTGELFF	TGTGCCAGCAGCGTTATGCGACTCCCGAACACCGGGGAGCTGTTTTTT
TRBV5-4	TRBJ2-1	.	.	CASSSSSRDYNEQFF	TGTGCCAGCAGCTCGTCTAGTCGTGACTACAATGAGCAGTTCTTC
TRBV6-1	TRBJ2-3	.	.	CATRLLDTQYF	TGTGCCACCAGACTTCTCGATACGCAGTATTTT
TRBV18	TRBJ2-3	.	.	CASSGVSTDTQYF	TGTGCCAGCTCCGGGGTGAGCACAGATACGCAGTATTTT
TRBV11-3	TRBJ2-7	.	.	CASSLDHSAYEQYF	TGTGCCAGCAGCTTAGATCACTCCGCCTACGAGCAGTACTTC
TRBV7-2	TRBJ1-2	.	.	CASSSVVGADGYTF	TGTGCCAGCAGCTCCGTAGTTGGGGCCGATGGCTACACCTTC